The 23 T cell receptor beta chains below come from one sample, sequenced in a study of cytomegalovirus exposure and HLA in healthy donors. Both 60 Vbeta primers and 13 Jbeta primers went into the PCR. Some clones are missing from TCRdb's copy, which holds only in-frame ones; the method was immunoSEQ multiplex PCR. The sample records 100,000 to 150,000 clones, roughly 77% being singletons. The sequenced sample consisted of PBMCs. Every receptor here comes from a man younger than 40 in good health and CMV-seronegative.

The rearrangement links TRBV18 to TRBJ1-1, with a tentative D call TRBD1 (5 bases). The V and J ends lost 8 bases and 0 bases respectively, with 16 bases between them. This CDR3 region has 15 residues. Germline CDR1 and CDR2: KGHSH and LQKENI. DNA of the CDR3: TGTGCCAGCACTTTTGCACAGGACATGAACACTGAAGCTTTCTTT. Amino acids: CASTFAQDMNTEAFF.

This clone was observed a single time. The gene calls are TRBV21-1 and TRBJ1-6; the table's TRBD1 call for D was not verified on the DNA. TRBV21-1 is a recognized pseudogene. The length of the CDR3 is 15 residues. The CDR3 sequence is CASSKGGRVASPLHF. As DNA, the CDR3 is TGTGCCAGCAGCAAAGGAGGCAGGGTAGCTTCACCCCTCCACTTT.

The rearrangement links TRBV7-6 to TRBJ2-1; 14 nucleotides align to TRBD2. There are 16 residues in the CDR3. Germline CDR1 is SGHVS and CDR2 is FNYEAQ. The J segment lost 10 bases and the V segment lost 2 bases, leaving 7 bases of the junction unmatched. CDR3 sequence reads: CASSLPGTSGGGEQFF. CDR3 bases: TGTGCCAGCAGCTTACCAGGGACTAGCGGGGGAGGGGAGCAGTTCTTC.

This rearrangement joins TRBV6-1 to TRBJ2-5; D perhaps matches TRBD2 (6 bases). Germline assignment: CDR1 MNHNS and CDR2 SASEGT. The CDR3 is 15 residues long. Deletions cut 6 bases from V and 1 base from J, with 15 bases between. CDR3 residues: CASRLVGGIQETQYF. The CDR3 nucleotides read TGTGCCAGCAGGCTGGTTGGAGGGATCCAAGAGACCCAGTACTTC.

The chain has TRBV7-8 and TRBJ1-1; D unclear. The V gene's germline CDR1 is SGHVS and CDR2 FQNEAQ. CDR3 length equals 14 residues. Trimming removed 5 bases at V and 6 bases at J, with 16 bases between. The CDR3 DNA is TGTGCCAGCAGCCCATTCATAACAGAGTCTGAAGCTTTCTTT. This translates into CASSPFITESEAFF.

The rearrangement uses TRBV28 and TRBJ2-7, with D possibly matching TRBD1 (5 bases). This CDR3 is 14 amino acids long. Looked up from germline, CDR1 is MDHEN and CDR2 is SYDVKM. Trimming removed 4 bases from V and 3 bases from J, with 13 bases in between. CDR3 DNA: TGTGCCAGCAGTTCCTTTAGGGGTCACTACGAGCAGTACTTC. This translates into CASSSFRGHYEQYF.

The rearrangement links TRBV6-5 to TRBJ2-7; D uncertain. The CDR3 covers 12 residues. Germline loops: CDR1 MNHEY, CDR2 SVGAGI. V lost 4 bases and J 3 bases, leaving 7 bases between the germline ends. CDR3 region: CASSSFGYEQYF. CDR3 sequence (DNA): TGTGCCAGCAGTTCGTTCGGCTACGAGCAGTACTTC.

V usage is TRBV2 and J usage is TRBJ2-7; D perhaps matches TRBD2 (5 bases). Per germline, CDR1 SNHLY and CDR2 FYNNEI. CDR3 length: 13 amino acids. Trimming stripped 5 bases from V and 4 bases from J, with 12 bases between. The CDR3 DNA is TGTGCCAGCAGTCGGGATGCGATATACGAGCAGTACTTC. It yields the protein CASSRDAIYEQYF.

V gene TRBV5-6 combines with J gene TRBJ2-7; 7 bases align to TRBD1. Germline-derived CDR1 and CDR2 are SGHDT and YYEEEE. J lost 4 bases, V lost 4 bases, and 5 bases had no gene match. The CDR3 consists of 13 residues. The CDR3 DNA sequence: TGTGCCAGCAGCACCGGGACAGATTACGAGCAGTACTTC. Amino acid sequence: CASSTGTDYEQYF.

V is TRBV27 and J is TRBJ1-5; 8 nucleotides match TRBD1. CDR1 is MNHEY, CDR2 SMNVEV, per germline (reference sequence). J was trimmed by 5 bases and V by 2 bases; bases with no gene match: 2. CDR3 length: 14 amino acids. CDR3 region: CASSLRGQDQPQHF. CDR3 in DNA: TGTGCCAGCAGTTTAAGGGGACAGGATCAGCCCCAGCATTTT.

The genes are TRBV7-9 and TRBJ1-2; D remains unclear. The length of the CDR3 is 12 residues. Trimming took 5 bases from V and 2 from J, leaving 6 bases between them. Germline CDR1 SEHNR, CDR2 FQNEAQ (reference sequence). Here the CDR3 reads CASSLLNYGYTF. As DNA, the CDR3 is TGTGCCAGCAGCCTTCTGAACTATGGCTACACCTTC.

The genes are TRBV7-8 and TRBJ2-1; 9 nucleotides align to TRBD2. The germline gives CDR1 SGHVS, CDR2 FQNEAQ. With V trimmed by 3 bases and J by 7 bases, 7 bases remained unmatched. This CDR3 contains 15 residues. The DNA of the CDR3 is TGTGCCAGCAGCTTTAGCGGGAGCAGGGTGAATGAGCAGTTCTTC. Translating gives CASSFSGSRVNEQFF.

V usage is TRBV2 and J usage is TRBJ1-5, with TRBD1 matching 9 bases. The CDR3 sequence is 13 residues long. Looked up from germline, CDR1 is SNHLY and CDR2 is FYNNEI. Trimming at V came to 7 bases and at J to 7 bases, leaving 5 bases not matched to a gene. DNA of the CDR3: TGTGCCAGCACGGACAGGGGTGGCCAGCCCCAGCATTTT. Its protein product is CASTDRGGQPQHF.

The table lists this clone with a few counts. CDR3 DNA: TGTGCCAGCAGTGAAAGAGGTCGGGACACTGAAGCTTTCTTT. Protein product: CASSERGRDTEAFF. The chain has TRBV6-1 and TRBJ1-1; D ambiguous. CDR1 is MNHNS and CDR2 is SASEGT in the germline V gene. The CDR3 contains 14 residues. V was clipped by 2 bases and J by 3 bases, with 10 bases between them.

The chain carries TRBV19 and TRBJ2-1; 11 nucleotides line up with TRBD1. This CDR3 comprises 15 residues. Unmatched junction bases numbered 8, after V lost 4 bases and J lost 9 bases. CDR1 LNHDA and CDR2 SQIVND come from the germline V gene (reference sequence). CDR3 DNA: TGTGCCAGTAGTAGCCCGGGACAGGGGGTTTTTGAGCAGTTCTTC. This sequence encodes CASSSPGQGVFEQFF.

This rearrangement joins TRBV28 to TRBJ2-1, with TRBD2 matching over 11 bases. This CDR3 has 15 amino acids. The germline gives CDR1 MDHEN, CDR2 SYDVKM. V shed 5 bases, J shed 9 bases, and the junction held 9 bases outside the gene matches. The CDR3 reads CASSVLAGAPGEQFF. The CDR3 nucleotides are TGTGCCAGCAGTGTACTAGCGGGGGCCCCGGGTGAGCAGTTCTTC.

The chain carries TRBV7-3 and TRBJ2-7; 8 bases are a match to TRBD2. From germline, CDR1 is SGHTA and CDR2 FQGTGA. Trimming cost V 5 bases and J 7 bases; bases outside gene matches: 1. The CDR3 extends over 11 amino acids. CDR3 coding DNA: TGTGCCAGCAGCCCGGGGGGGGAGCAGTACTTC. This sequence encodes CASSPGGEQYF.

This clone was picked up one time. The chain uses TRBV20-1 and TRBJ1-2, with D perhaps matching TRBD1 (5 bases). Trimming removed 5 bases from V and 4 bases from J, with 8 bases in between. Germline CDR1 DFQATT, CDR2 SNEGSKA (reference sequence). This CDR3 has 11 residues. The CDR3 loop reads CSAGQVYGYTF. For the CDR3, the DNA is TGCAGTGCTGGACAAGTCTATGGCTACACCTTC.

J is TRBJ1-1 and V is TRBV28; no reliable D call. CDR1 and CDR2 from the germline V gene are MDHEN and SYDVKM. This CDR3 region has 14 residues. The V end was cut by 3 bases, the J end by 6 bases, with 14 bases between. The CDR3 reads CASSFSSSYPEAFF. CDR3 DNA: TGTGCCAGCAGTTTCAGTTCCAGTTACCCTGAAGCTTTCTTT.

The rearrangement joins TRBV5-4 to TRBJ2-4; weak D call: TRBD1 (6 bases). This CDR3 is built from 16 residues. The V gene lost 4 bases and the J gene lost 3 bases, with 17 bases spanning the gap. In germline, CDR1 is SGHNT, CDR2 YYREEE (reference sequence). The CDR3 DNA is TGTGCCAGCAGCACTGGGACAAATGCGGGCAAAAACATTCAGTACTTC. Protein sequence: CASSTGTNAGKNIQYF.

This chain links TRBV19 with TRBJ2-2, with 8 positions matching TRBD1. J was trimmed by 4 bases and V by 5 bases; bases with no gene match: 3. The CDR3 contains 14 residues. From germline, CDR1 is LNHDA and CDR2 SQIVND (reference sequence). The CDR3 sequence is CASSFRGRTGELFF. CDR3 bases: TGTGCCAGTAGTTTCAGGGGGCGCACCGGGGAGCTGTTTTTT.

DNA of the CDR3: TGCAGCGCCACTAGCGGAACCTCCTACGAGCAGTACTTC. Protein: CSATSGTSYEQYF. The chain has TRBV29-1 and TRBJ2-7; 8 positions match TRBD2. The CDR3 sequence is 13 residues long. Trimming cost V 7 bases and J 0 bases; bases outside gene matches: 5. CDR1 and CDR2 from the germline V gene are SQVTM and ANQGSEA.

The chain has TRBV7-2 and TRBJ1-5; D is perhaps TRBD1 (5 bases). This CDR3 has 13 amino acids. Trimming stripped 3 bases from V and 7 bases from J, with 10 bases between. Germline assignment: CDR1 SGHTA and CDR2 FQGNSA. The CDR3 region is CASSLGTEQPQHF. The CDR3 DNA is TGTGCCAGCAGCTTGGGGACTGAACAGCCCCAGCATTTT.